This T cell receptor beta chain stems from a study of identical twins. On this clonotype: No antigen is known for it.

CDR3 length: 13 amino acids. V lost 5 bases and J lost 5, with 12 bases in between. The germline gives CDR1 MNHEY, CDR2 SVGEGT. Study observations and caveats: The study found that models underestimated out-of-frame TCR alpha sharing in monozygotic twins. Out-of-frame alpha sequences shared between twins exhibited an excess of low generation probability.

A template switching step contributed a universal primer site, while unique molecular identifiers were present in the cDNA. TCRdb passed the 5' RACE reads through MiXCR, listing each CDR3 protein once. This table has 240,000 or so distinct CDR3 sequences, about 11% appearing once. The chain uses TRBV6-2 or TRBV6-3 and TRBJ2-5; D remains ambiguous. Sequenced material: memory T cells sorted from blood. The sequence came from a man aged 45 to 65 in good health. CDR3 in amino acids: CASSPPVGETQYF. The CDR3 region has the DNA TGTGCCAGCAGTCCCCCGGTGGGGGAGACCCAGTACTTC.